This section outlines one T cell receptor beta chain sequence together with its context. The antigen is unknown. The V gene end was trimmed by 3 bases and the J gene end by 4 bases; junction bases not matched to a gene: 7. This CDR3 comprises 15 residues. Germline lookup yields CDR1 SEHNR and CDR2 FQNEAQ (reference sequence). This sample stems from a study of cytomegalovirus exposure and HLA in healthy donors. Measured with immunoSEQ multiplex PCR; TCRdb has only the in-frame clones, and not every one. The sample consists of under 250,000 clones, over 75% of them appearing once. Study-level findings and limits: The study flagged 150 to 200 TCR beta chains as cytomegalovirus-associated.

The donors belonged to the approximately 110-subject validation cohort, separate from the roughly 720-subject first cohort. The chain is built from TRBV7-9 and TRBJ1-2; TRBD1 matches at 8 bases. Sequenced sample: PBMCs. This TCR was recovered from a woman aged 18-30 years in good health and CMV-seropositive. CDR3 amino acids: CASSFATGDFYGYTF. The CDR3 DNA reads TGTGCCAGCAGCTTCGCGACAGGGGATTTCTATGGCTACACCTTC.